Listed below are T cell receptor beta chains from one sample, sequenced in a study of shared clonotypes between healthy human individuals. Sequenced by immunoSEQ multiplex PCR; TCRdb stores in-frame clones only, minus some. The sample contains some 740,000 clones, 80% to 95% of which appear only once. The specimen sequenced was naive CD8+ T cells sorted from blood. Receptor source: a young man in good health. The CDR3 runs from the conserved cysteine through the conserved F or W. D genes are given only for firm matches. Clone size is stated in some rows and not others, as once, few, many or a class when expanded.

CDR3 DNA | CDR3 protein | J gene | V gene | D gene | clone size
TGTGCCAGCAGCTCCTGGAGGGCCAATCAAGAGACCCAGTACTTC | CASSSWRANQETQYF | TRBJ2-5 | TRBV11-2 | - | -
TGTGCCAGCAGCCAGTCGACAAGGCCCTACGAGCAGTACTTC | CASSQSTRPYEQYF | TRBJ2-7 | TRBV14 | - | -
TGTGCCAGCAGTCCCTACCTGGGCAATCAGCCCCAGCATTTT | CASSPYLGNQPQHF | TRBJ1-5 | TRBV6-5 | - | few
TGTGCCAGTGCCAAGGACAGCTATAGCAATCAGCCCCAGCATTTT | CASAKDSYSNQPQHF | TRBJ1-5 | TRBV19 | - | -
TGTGCCAGCAGCTTAGCACTAGCGGGAGGGCCCGCAGATACGCAGTATTTT | CASSLALAGGPADTQYF | TRBJ2-3 | TRBV7-9 | TRBD2 | -
TGTGCCATCAGTGGTTCAGGGAGCTCCTACGAGCAGTACTTC | CAISGSGSSYEQYF | TRBJ2-7 | TRBV10-3 | - | -
TGCGCCAGCAGCTTGGTATTCAGGCTGTCTGGGGCCAACGTCCTGACTTTC | CASSLVFRLSGANVLTF | TRBJ2-6 | TRBV5-1 | - | many
TGTGCCAGCAGCCAAAGAGGACTATATTTT | CASSQRGLYF | TRBJ2-3 | TRBV7-2 | - | -
TGTGCCAGCAGTGAACTAGCGGGAGGGCCTACAGAGACCCAGTACTTC | CASSELAGGPTETQYF | TRBJ2-5 | TRBV6-1 | TRBD2 | -
TGTGCCAGCAGCCGACAGGGGAGCTCTGGGGCCAACGTCCTGACTTTC | CASSRQGSSGANVLTF | TRBJ2-6 | TRBV9 | TRBD1 | -
TGTGCCAGCAGTCTATCCCCTTTTAGCACAGATACGCAGTATTTT | CASSLSPFSTDTQYF | TRBJ2-3 | TRBV11-2 | - | once
TGTGCCAGCAGTTTATTAGGCGAGGTTTATAGCAATCAGCCCCAGCATTTT | CASSLLGEVYSNQPQHF | TRBJ1-5 | TRBV28 | - | -
TGTGCCAGCAGTTACTCCCAGGGGGCAGATACGCAGTATTTT | CASSYSQGADTQYF | TRBJ2-3 | TRBV6-5 | TRBD1 | -
TGTGCCAGCAGCTTCCCGGGAGGGCCATCAGATACGCAGTATTTT | CASSFPGGPSDTQYF | TRBJ2-3 | TRBV7-9 | TRBD2 | -
TGTGCCAGCAGCGTAGTTCGTCAGGGGCACTATGGCTACACCTTC | CASSVVRQGHYGYTF | TRBJ1-2 | TRBV9 | - | -
TGTGCCAGCAGCCGCACAGGGTTGGGAAACACCATATATTTT | CASSRTGLGNTIYF | TRBJ1-3 | TRBV11-2 | - | -